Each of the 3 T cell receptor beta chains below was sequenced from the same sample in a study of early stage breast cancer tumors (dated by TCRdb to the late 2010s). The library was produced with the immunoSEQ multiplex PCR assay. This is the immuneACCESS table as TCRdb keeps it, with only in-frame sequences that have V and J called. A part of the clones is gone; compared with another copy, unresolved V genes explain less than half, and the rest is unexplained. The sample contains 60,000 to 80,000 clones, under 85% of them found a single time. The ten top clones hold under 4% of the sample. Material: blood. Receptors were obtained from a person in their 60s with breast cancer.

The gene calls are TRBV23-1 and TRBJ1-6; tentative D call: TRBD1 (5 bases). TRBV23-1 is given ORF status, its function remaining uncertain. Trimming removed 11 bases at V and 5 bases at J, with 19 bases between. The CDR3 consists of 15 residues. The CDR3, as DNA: TGCGCCGGAAATTGGGGGGGAGGTAATAATTCACCCCTCCACTTT. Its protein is CAGNWGGGNNSPLHF.

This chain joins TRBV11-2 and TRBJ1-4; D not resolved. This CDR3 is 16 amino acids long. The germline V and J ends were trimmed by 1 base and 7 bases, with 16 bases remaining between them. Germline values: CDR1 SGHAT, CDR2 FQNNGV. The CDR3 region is CASSLVGQKGTEKLFF. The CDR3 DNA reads TGTGCCAGCAGCTTAGTAGGCCAGAAGGGTACTGAAAAACTGTTTTTT.

The CDR3 loop is CASNRGQGYTQYF. The CDR3 region has the DNA TGTGCCAGCAACAGGGGTCAGGGATATACGCAGTATTTT. V is TRBV6-1 and J is TRBJ2-3; 7 bases map to TRBD1. Germline CDR1 MNHNS, CDR2 SASEGT. The CDR3 runs to 13 residues. V was clipped by 7 bases and J by 7 bases; unmatched bases: 8.